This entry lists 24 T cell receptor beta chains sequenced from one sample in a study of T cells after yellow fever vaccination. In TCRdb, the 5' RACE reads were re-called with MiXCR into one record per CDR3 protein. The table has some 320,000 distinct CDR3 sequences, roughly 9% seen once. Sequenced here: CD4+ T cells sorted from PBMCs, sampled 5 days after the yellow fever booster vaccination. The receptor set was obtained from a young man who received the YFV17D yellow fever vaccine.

CDR3 DNA sequence: TGCAGTGCTAGATTTGGCCAGTTGAATGAGCCCCTCCACTTT. The encoded protein is CSARFGQLNEPLHF. The chain has TRBV20-1 and TRBJ1-6; D not resolved. Germline V gene data show CDR1 as DFQATT and CDR2 as SNEGSKA (reference sequence). The V and J ends lost 2 bases and 13 bases respectively, with 18 bases between them. The CDR3 sequence is 14 residues long.

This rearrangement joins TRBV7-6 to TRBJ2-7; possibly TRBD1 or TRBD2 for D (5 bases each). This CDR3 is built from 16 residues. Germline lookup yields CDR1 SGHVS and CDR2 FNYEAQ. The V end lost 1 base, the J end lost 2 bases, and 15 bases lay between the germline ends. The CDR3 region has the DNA TGTGCCAGCAGCTTAGTCCCCCCCGGGACCGCCTACGAGCAGTACTTC. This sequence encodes CASSLVPPGTAYEQYF.

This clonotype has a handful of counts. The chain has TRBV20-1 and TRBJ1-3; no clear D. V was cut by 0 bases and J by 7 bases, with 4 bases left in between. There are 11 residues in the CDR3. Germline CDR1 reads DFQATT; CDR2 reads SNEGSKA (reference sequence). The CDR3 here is CSARDLNTIYF. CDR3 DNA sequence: TGCAGTGCTAGAGATTTGAACACCATATATTTT.

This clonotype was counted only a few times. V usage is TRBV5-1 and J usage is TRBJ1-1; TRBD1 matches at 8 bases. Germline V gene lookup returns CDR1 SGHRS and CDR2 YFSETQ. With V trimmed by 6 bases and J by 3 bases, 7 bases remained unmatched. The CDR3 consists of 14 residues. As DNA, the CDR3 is TGCGCCAGCACCAAGGACAGGGAGTACACTGAAGCTTTCTTT. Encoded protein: CASTKDREYTEAFF.

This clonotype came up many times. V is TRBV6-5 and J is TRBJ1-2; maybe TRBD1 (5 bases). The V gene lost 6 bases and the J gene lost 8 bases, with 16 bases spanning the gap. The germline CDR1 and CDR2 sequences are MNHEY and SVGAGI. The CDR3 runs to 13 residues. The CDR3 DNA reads TGTGCCAGCAGACGGGGGGGTGCTGGGGGCTACACCTTC. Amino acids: CASRRGGAGGYTF.

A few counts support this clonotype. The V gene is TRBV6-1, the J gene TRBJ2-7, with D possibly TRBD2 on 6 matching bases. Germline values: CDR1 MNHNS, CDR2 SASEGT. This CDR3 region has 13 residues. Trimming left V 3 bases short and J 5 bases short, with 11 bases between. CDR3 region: CASSDSQRDEQYV. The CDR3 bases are TGTGCCAGCAGTGATTCGCAGCGGGACGAGCAGTACGTC.

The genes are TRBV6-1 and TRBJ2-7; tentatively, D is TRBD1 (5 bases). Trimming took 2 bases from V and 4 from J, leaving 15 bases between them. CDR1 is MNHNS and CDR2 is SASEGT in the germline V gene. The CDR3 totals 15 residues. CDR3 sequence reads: CASSEYGHRNYEQYF. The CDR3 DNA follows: TGTGCCAGCAGTGAATATGGACACCGGAATTACGAGCAGTACTTC.

The CDR3 protein is CASSLATGQGNPLEQYF. The CDR3 nucleotides read TGTGCCAGCAGCTTAGCCACGGGACAGGGGAATCCTCTGGAGCAGTACTTC. The chain employs TRBV7-2 and TRBJ2-7; TRBD1 aligns across 10 bases. The CDR3 consists of 17 residues. The V and J ends lost 0 bases and 7 bases, in that order; junction bases with no gene match: 12. Germline assignment: CDR1 SGHTA and CDR2 FQGNSA.

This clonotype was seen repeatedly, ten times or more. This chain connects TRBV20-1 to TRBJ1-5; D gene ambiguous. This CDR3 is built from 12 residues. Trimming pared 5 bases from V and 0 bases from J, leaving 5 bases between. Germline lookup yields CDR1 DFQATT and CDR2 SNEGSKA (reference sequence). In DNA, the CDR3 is TGCAGTGCTGGGTATAGCAATCAGCCCCAGCATTTT. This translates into CSAGYSNQPQHF.

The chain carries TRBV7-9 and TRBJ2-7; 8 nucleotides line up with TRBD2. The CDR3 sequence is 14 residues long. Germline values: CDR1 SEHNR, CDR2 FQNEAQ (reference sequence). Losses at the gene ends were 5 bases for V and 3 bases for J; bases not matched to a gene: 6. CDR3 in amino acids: CASSPRGDRYEQYF. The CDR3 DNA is TGTGCCAGCAGCCCGCGGGGGGACCGCTACGAGCAGTACTTC.

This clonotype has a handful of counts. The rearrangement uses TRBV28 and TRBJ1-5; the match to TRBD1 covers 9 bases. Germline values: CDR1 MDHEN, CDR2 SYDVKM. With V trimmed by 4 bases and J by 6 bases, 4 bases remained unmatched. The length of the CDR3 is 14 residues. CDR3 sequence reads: CASSSRQGGQPQHF. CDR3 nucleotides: TGTGCCAGCAGTTCAAGACAGGGGGGTCAGCCCCAGCATTTT.

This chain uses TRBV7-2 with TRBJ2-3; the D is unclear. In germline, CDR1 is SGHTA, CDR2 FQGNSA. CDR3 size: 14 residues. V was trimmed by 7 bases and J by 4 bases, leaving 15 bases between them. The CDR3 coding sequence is TGTGCCAGCACCCCTTGGGGTGCGGCAGATACGCAGTATTTT. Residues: CASTPWGAADTQYF.

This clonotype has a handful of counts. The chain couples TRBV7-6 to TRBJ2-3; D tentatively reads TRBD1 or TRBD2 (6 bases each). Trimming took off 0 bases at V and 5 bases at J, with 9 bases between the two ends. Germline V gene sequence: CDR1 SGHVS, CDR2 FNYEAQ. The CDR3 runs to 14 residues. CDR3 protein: CASSLAGGVDTQYF. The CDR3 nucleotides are TGTGCCAGCAGCTTAGCGGGGGGCGTAGATACGCAGTATTTT.

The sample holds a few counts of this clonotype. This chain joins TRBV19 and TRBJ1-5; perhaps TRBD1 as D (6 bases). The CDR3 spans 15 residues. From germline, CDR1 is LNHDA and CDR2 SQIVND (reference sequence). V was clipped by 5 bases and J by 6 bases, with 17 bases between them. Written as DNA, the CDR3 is TGTGCCAGTAGTGCCCTCCAGGGGATCGGTCAGCCCCAGCATTTT. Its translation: CASSALQGIGQPQHF.

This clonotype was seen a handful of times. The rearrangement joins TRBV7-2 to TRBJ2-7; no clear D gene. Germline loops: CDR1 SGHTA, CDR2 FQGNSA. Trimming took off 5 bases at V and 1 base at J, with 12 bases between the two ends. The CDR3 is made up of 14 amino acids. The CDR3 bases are TGTGCCAGCAGCAAACCATCAGTGTCCTACGAGCAGTACTTC. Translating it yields CASSKPSVSYEQYF. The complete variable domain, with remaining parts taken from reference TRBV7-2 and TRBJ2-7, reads GAGVSQSPSNKVTEKGKDVELRCDPISGHTALYWYRQSLGQGLEFLIYFQGNSAPDKSGLPSDRFSAERTGGSVSTLTIQRTQQEDSAVYLCASSKPSVSYEQYFGPGTRLTVT.

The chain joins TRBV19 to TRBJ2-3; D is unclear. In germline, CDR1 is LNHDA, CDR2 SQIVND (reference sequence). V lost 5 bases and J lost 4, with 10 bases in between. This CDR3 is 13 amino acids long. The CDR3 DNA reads TGTGCCAGTAGTTTCCAACTTCCAGATACGCAGTATTTT. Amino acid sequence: CASSFQLPDTQYF.

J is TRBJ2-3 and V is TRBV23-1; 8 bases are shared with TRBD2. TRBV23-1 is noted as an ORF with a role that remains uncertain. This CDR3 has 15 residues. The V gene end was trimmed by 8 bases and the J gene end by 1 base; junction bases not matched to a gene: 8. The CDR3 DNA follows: TGCGCCAGCTCGGAGCGGGGGCCAGGCACAGATACGCAGTATTTT. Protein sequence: CASSERGPGTDTQYF.

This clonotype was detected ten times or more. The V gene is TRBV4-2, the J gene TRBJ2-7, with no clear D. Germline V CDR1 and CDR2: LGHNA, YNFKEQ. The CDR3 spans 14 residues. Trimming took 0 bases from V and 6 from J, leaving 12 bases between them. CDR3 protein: CASSQDVETGEQYF. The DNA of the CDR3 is TGTGCCAGCAGCCAAGATGTGGAAACGGGCGAGCAGTACTTC.

The CDR3 spells CASSLGTGVQYGYTF. Written as DNA, the CDR3 is TGTGCCAGCAGCTTAGGGACTGGGGTTCAATATGGCTACACCTTC. V and J are TRBV7-2 and TRBJ1-2, with D hard to call. Trimming removed 1 base from V and 5 bases from J, with 14 bases in between. Germline V gene lookup returns CDR1 SGHTA and CDR2 FQGNSA. The CDR3 length is 15 residues.

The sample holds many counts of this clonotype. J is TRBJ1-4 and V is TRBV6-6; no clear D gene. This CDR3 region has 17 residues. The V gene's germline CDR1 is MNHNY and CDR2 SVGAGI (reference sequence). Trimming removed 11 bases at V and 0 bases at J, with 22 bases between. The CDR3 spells CAVRPGRLVATNEKLFF. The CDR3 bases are TGTGCCGTCCGGCCGGGCAGACTAGTTGCAACTAATGAAAAACTGTTTTTT.

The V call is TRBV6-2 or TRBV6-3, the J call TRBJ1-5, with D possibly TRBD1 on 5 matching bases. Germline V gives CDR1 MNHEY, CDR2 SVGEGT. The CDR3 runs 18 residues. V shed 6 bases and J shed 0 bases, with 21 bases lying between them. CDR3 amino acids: CASSHRTGTADSNQPQHF. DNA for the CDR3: TGTGCCAGCAGCCACCGCACCGGGACGGCTGATAGCAATCAGCCCCAGCATTTT.

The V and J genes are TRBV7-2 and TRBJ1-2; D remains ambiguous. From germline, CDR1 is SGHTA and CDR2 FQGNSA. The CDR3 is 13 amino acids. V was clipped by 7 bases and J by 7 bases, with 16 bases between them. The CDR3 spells CASTATPLSGYTF. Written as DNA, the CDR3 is TGTGCCAGCACGGCAACCCCCCTATCTGGCTACACCTTC.

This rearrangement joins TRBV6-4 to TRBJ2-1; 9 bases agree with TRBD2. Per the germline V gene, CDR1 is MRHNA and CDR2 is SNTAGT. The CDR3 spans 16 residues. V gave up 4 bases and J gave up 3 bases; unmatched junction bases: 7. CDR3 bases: TGTGCCAGCAGTGCCCTGGGTAGCGGGAGCTACAATGAGCAGTTCTTC. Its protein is CASSALGSGSYNEQFF.

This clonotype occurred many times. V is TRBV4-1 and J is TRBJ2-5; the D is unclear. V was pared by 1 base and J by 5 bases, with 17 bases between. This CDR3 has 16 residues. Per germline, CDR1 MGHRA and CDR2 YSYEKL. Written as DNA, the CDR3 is TGCGCCAGCAGCCAAGTCAACCTAGTTACTTTTGAGACCCAGTACTTC. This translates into CASSQVNLVTFETQYF.